This TCR beta chain was found in a study of OX40 agonist ivuxolimab in advanced cancers. The CDR3 spans 14 residues. With 1 base removed from V and 1 base from J, the gap between germline ends came to 8 bases. Germline CDR1 reads SGHRS; CDR2 reads YFSETQ. Concerning this clone: What it recognizes is unknown.

TCRdb keeps only in-frame clones here, not all; method: immunoSEQ multiplex PCR. This sample yields 60,000 to 90,000 clones, of which under 90% are seen a single time; around 0.48% belongs to the top ten. Broader study findings: No antigen was identified for the clonally expanded peripheral T cells.

V and J are TRBV5-1 and TRBJ1-1; unclear D gene. The material was CD4+ or CD8+ T cells sorted from blood, obtained in a trial of the OX40 agonist ivuxolimab. This receptor was identified in an adult with an advanced solid tumor such as melanoma, head and neck, liver or kidney cancer. In DNA, the CDR3 is TGCGCCAGCAGCTTGACCCAATCGAACACTGAAGCTTTCTTT. It translates to CASSLTQSNTEAFF.